This record covers a single TCR beta chain. This same CDR3 is encoded by further DNA sequences in the sample. The data are from a study of shared clonotypes between healthy human individuals. Measured with immunoSEQ multiplex PCR; TCRdb has only the in-frame clones, and not every one. This sample has some 1 million clones, with about 77% found just once. V gave up 0 bases and J gave up 4 bases; unmatched junction bases: 0. The CDR3 loop spans 13 amino acids. Germline V gives CDR1 KGHSH, CDR2 LQKENI. The sequence came from a man aged 18 to 30 in good health. Sample: memory CD4+ T cells sorted from blood. Subset denoted: CD45RA-negative fraction. The chain uses TRBV18 and TRBJ2-7; 7 nucleotides align to TRBD1. The CDR3 sequence: CASSPPTGYEQYF. The CDR3 coding sequence is TGTGCCAGCTCACCACCGACAGGGTACGAGCAGTACTTC.